This TCR beta chain originates from a study of shared clonotypes between healthy human individuals. Regarding this clone: Antigen unknown.

Findings and limits, study-wide: Memory subsets generally showed smaller estimated richness than naive subsets did. Sampling included only blood; tissue repertoires likely differ.

Original handling: In the immunoSEQ data, sequences were junction-only and lacked quality scores, so filtering differed. Here immunoSEQ multiplex PCR was the method, and the copy in TCRdb shows in-frame clones only, minus some. Clonal size and the V and J genes are those of that table, whereas D and trimming came from the DNA. This sample carries 2 million to 3 million clones, roughly 93% of them seen once, and the ten largest clones take roughly 0.36%. The germline CDR1 and CDR2 sequences are LNHDA and SQIVND (reference sequence). The CDR3 totals 15 residues. The V and J ends lost 6 bases and 5 bases, in that order; junction bases with no gene match: 7.

The sequence came from a man aged 18 to 29 in good health. Some clones in this sample may be carry-over from other donors' samples. The chain recombines TRBV19 with TRBJ1-2; 12 bases are shared with TRBD1. Sequencing was done on a sample of naive CD4+ T cells from PBMCs. Subset noted: CD45RA+ positively selected. CDR3 DNA: TGTGCCAGTAGCCAGGGACAGGGGGCTTCGTATGGCTACACCTTC. Translated, it gives CASSQGQGASYGYTF. The variable domain in full, completed from reference TRBV19 and TRBJ1-2, reads DGGITQSPKYLFRKEGQNVTLSCEQNLNHDAMYWYRQDPGQGLRLIYYSQIVNDFQKGDIAEGYSVSREKKESFPLTVTSAQKNPTAFYLCASSQGQGASYGYTFGSGTRLTVV.